This T cell receptor (beta chain) emerged from a study of OX40 agonist ivuxolimab in advanced cancers. This clone showed up just once. Here immunoSEQ multiplex PCR was the method, and the copy in TCRdb shows in-frame clones only, minus some. The data hold about 96,000 clones, with approximately 84% observed a single time. The CDR3 sequence is 14 residues long. V gene TRBV21-1 combines with J gene TRBJ1-5; the table's D gene call, TRBD1, was not cross checked with the DNA. TRBV21-1 is flagged as a pseudogene. This receptor was taken from an adult with an advanced solid tumor such as melanoma, head and neck, liver or kidney cancer. The specimen comprised CD4+ or CD8+ T cells sorted from blood, sampled in a trial of the OX40 agonist ivuxolimab. In DNA, the CDR3 is TGTGCCAGCAGCAAGACAGATAGCAATCAGCCCCAGCATTTT. It codes for CASSKTDSNQPQHF.